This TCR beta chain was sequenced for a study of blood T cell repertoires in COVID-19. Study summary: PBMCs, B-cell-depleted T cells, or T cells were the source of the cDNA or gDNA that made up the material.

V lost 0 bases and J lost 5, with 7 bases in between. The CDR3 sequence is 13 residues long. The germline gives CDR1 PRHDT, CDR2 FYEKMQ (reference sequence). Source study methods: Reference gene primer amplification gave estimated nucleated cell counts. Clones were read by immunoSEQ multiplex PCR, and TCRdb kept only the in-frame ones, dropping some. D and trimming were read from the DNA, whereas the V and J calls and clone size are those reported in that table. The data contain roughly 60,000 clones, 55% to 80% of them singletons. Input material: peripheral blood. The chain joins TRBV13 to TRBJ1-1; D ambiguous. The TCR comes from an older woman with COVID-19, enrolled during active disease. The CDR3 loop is CASSLGVRTEAFF. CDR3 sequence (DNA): TGTGCCAGCAGCTTAGGGGTGAGGACTGAAGCTTTCTTT.